This T cell receptor beta chain appears in the sequencing data of a study of blood T cell repertoires in COVID-19. As for the study in general: Material from acute and convalescent COVID-19 was sourced from the United States, Italy and Spain.

Donors were grouped by their self-reported clinical history. The V end lost 5 bases, the J end lost 4 bases, and 12 bases lay between the germline ends. The CDR3 has 13 residues. The V gene's germline CDR1 is SGHKS and CDR2 YYEKEE (reference sequence). Profiled with immunoSEQ multiplex PCR; TCRdb holds only in-frame clones, not every one. The sample carries approximately 240,000 clones, 75% to 90% recorded once. This TCR was recovered from a woman in her 30s with acute COVID-19. This sequence joins TRBV5-5 and TRBJ1-2; D possibly corresponds to TRBD1 (6 bases). The sequenced sample consisted of PBMCs or T cells enriched from blood (not recorded which). The CDR3 spells CASRPGASYGYTF. In DNA, the CDR3 is TGTGCCAGCAGGCCAGGGGCCTCCTATGGCTACACCTTC.